Listed below are T cell receptor beta chains from one sample, sequenced in a study of OX40 agonist ivuxolimab in advanced cancers. TCRdb's copy holds only in-frame clones and misses some; the assay was immunoSEQ multiplex PCR. This table holds fewer than 90,000 clones, almost 95% found once. Here the sequenced sample was CD4+ or CD8+ T cells sorted from blood, taken in a trial of the OX40 agonist ivuxolimab. Receptors originate from an adult with an advanced solid tumor such as melanoma, head and neck, liver or kidney cancer. Each CDR3 is given with its conserved first and last residue. Each record gives: clone size, J gene, D gene, V gene, CDR3 DNA, CDR3 protein. D genes are given only for firm matches. Size tells how often a clone was seen (once, few, many) or the class of an expanded clone, and some rows leave it out.

>.|TRBJ2-7|TRBD1|TRBV15
TGTGCCACCAGCAGAGAAAGGCAGGGGGCATACGAGCAGTACTTC
CATSRERQGAYEQYF
>.|TRBJ2-1|.|TRBV7-8
TGTGCCAGCAGCTTAGCAGCTGACAATGAGCAGTTCTTC
CASSLAADNEQFF
>.|TRBJ2-3|TRBD1|TRBV5-1
TGCGCCAGCCGACTGGACAGGATAGTCACAGATACGCAGTATTTT
CASRLDRIVTDTQYF
>.|TRBJ1-5|TRBD1|TRBV5-1
TGCGCCAGCAGCTTAGGGACAGGCAATCAGCCCCAGCATTTT
CASSLGTGNQPQHF
>.|TRBJ1-5|.|TRBV6-6
TGTGCCAGCAGTAGGGCCCCGGGGGGCAATCAGCCCCAGCATTTT
CASSRAPGGNQPQHF
>.|TRBJ2-5|TRBD2|TRBV28
TGTGCCAGCAACCTAGCGGGAAGTGGCCAAGAGACCCAGTACTTC
CASNLAGSGQETQYF
>.|TRBJ2-1|TRBD2|TRBV5-1
TGCGCCAGCAGCTTGGGACTAGCGGGCCCCTACAATGAGCAGTTCTTC
CASSLGLAGPYNEQFF
>.|TRBJ2-1|TRBD2|TRBV7-9
TGTGCCAGCAGCACGGGACTAGCAGGGAATGAGCAGTTCTTC
CASSTGLAGNEQFF
>.|TRBJ2-3|TRBD2|TRBV2
TGTGCCAGCAGTGACTCGGGGGGGACAGATACGCAGTATTTT
CASSDSGGTDTQYF
>.|TRBJ1-2|TRBD1|TRBV10-3
TGTGCCATCAGTAACCGGGACAGAGCTAACTATGGCTACACCTTC
CAISNRDRANYGYTF
>.|TRBJ2-6|.|TRBV4-1
TGCGCCAGCAGCCTGTTGGCGGCTGGGGCCAACGTCCTGACTTTC
CASSLLAAGANVLTF
>.|TRBJ1-1|.|TRBV10-3
TGTGCCATCAGTGAGGTTTCCACTGAAGCTTTCTTT
CAISEVSTEAFF
>.|TRBJ1-5|.|TRBV7-7
TGTGCTAGCATTTTTTCAGGGGTGGGCAATCAGCCCCAGCATTTT
CASIFSGVGNQPQHF
>.|TRBJ1-1|.|TRBV15
TGTGCCACCAGCAGAGAGAAGATCACTGAAGCTTTCTTT
CATSREKITEAFF
>.|TRBJ2-3|.|TRBV6-1
TGTGCCAGCAGTGAAGAGTATCTTAGAGAGTATTTT
CASSEEYLREYF
>.|TRBJ2-7|TRBD2|TRBV11-1
TGTGCCAGCAGCTTAACCACTAGCGGGAGGACCTACGAGCAGTACTTC
CASSLTTSGRTYEQYF
>.|TRBJ2-7|TRBD2|TRBV2
TGTGCCGGCGGCGGGGGGGACTGGAACGTAGGCGAGCAGTACTTC
CAGGGGDWNVGEQYF
>.|TRBJ2-1|.|TRBV18
TGTGCCAGCTCACAACAAAGGAATGAGCAGTTCTTC
CASSQQRNEQFF
>.|TRBJ1-2|TRBD1|TRBV7-9
TGTGCCAGCAGCCTCCCGACAGGGGGCCTCTATGGCTACACCTTC
CASSLPTGGLYGYTF
>once|TRBJ1-1|.|TRBV6-1
TGTGCCAGCAGTGAGCAAGCGTGGGGCCGAGGGGGGGGAGCTTTCTTT
CASSEQAWGRGGGAFF
>.|TRBJ1-1|.|TRBV7-2
TGTGCCAGCACCCTGACAGGATCGGAGAACACTGAAGCTTTCTTT
CASTLTGSENTEAFF
>.|TRBJ2-6|.|TRBV6-5
TGTGCCAGCAGAAGCTCTGGGGCCAACGTCCTGACTTTC
CASRSSGANVLTF
>.|TRBJ2-7|.|TRBV28
TGTGCCAGCAGTCGGTACCGGGCCCACCTATACTTC
CASSRYRAHLYF
>.|TRBJ2-7|.|TRBV5-1
TGCGCCAGCAGCTTGGGGCAGATGTTAGGCGACGAGCAGTACTTC
CASSLGQMLGDEQYF
>.|TRBJ1-4|.|TRBV27
TGTGCCAGCTCACCCGCATGGGCAACTAATGAAAAACTGTTTTTT
CASSPAWATNEKLFF
>.|TRBJ2-2|.|TRBV18
TGTGCCAGCTCACCACGGACCGGGGAGCTGTTTTTT
CASSPRTGELFF
>.|TRBJ2-1|TRBD2|TRBV7-9
TGTGCCAGCAGCCCCTCGGGGGGGGCGATCAATGAGCAGTTCTTC
CASSPSGGAINEQFF
>.|TRBJ1-3|.|TRBV14
TGTGCCAGCAGTCCTACGCTAAACACCATATATTTT
CASSPTLNTIYF
>.|TRBJ2-2|.|TRBV30
TGTGCCTGGACCAAGGCAATTCGGACCGGGGAGCTGTTTTTT
CAWTKAIRTGELFF